This TCR beta chain originates from a study of blood T cell repertoires in COVID-19 (dated by TCRdb to 2019 to 2021). Study-level background: Collaborator samples came from the United States, Italy and Spain and covered acute and convalescent phases of COVID-19. The prospective study material was composed of cDNA or gDNA derived from T cells, B-cell-depleted T cells, or PBMCs. Deeply sampled blood TCRbeta repertoires from subjects exposed to, actively infected with, or recovered from COVID-19 were included in the dataset. The repertoires were made available in a free public database intended to serve as a resource for research on the immune response to SARS-CoV-2. Samples came from the ongoing ImmuneRACE study (first 160 participants) plus 1,254 subjects from 6 global collaborators. Nearly every sample came with metadata listing a de-identified subject ID, COVID-19 status, age in years and sex. Where HLA class I and class II types were available, the types were taken from metadata supplied by the sample provider, not from assay-based typing. Here is what the overall study found, with its caveats: The quantity of clinical and demographic metadata differed by source and by participant and was supplied without curation.

The collaborating institutions used their own protocols to collect whole blood in K2EDTA tubes. For TCRbeta analysis, collaborator samples were shipped as frozen whole blood, as isolated PBMCs, or as DNA extracted from either sample type. Note on this clone: What antigen it recognizes has not been identified. No per-base quality is available; no much larger clone lies one base away.

TCRbeta CDR3 regions were amplified from genomic DNA by means of the immunoSEQ Assay, a bias-controlled multiplex PCR. Per the source publication's procedure: The number of nucleated cells in each sample was estimated by amplification of reference gene primers within the assay. To quantify the absolute abundance of each unique TCRbeta CDR3 rearrangement, sequence reads were collapsed and filtered. Productive Simpson clonality was computed per sample as the square root of Simpson's diversity index over productive rearrangements. This is the immuneACCESS table as TCRdb keeps it, with only in-frame sequences that have V and J called. A part of the clones is gone; compared with another copy, unresolved V genes explain less than half, and the rest is unexplained. V, J and clone size were drawn from that table, and D and trimming were deduced from the DNA. Here the sample has tens of thousands of clones; about 90% occur a single time. The ten top clones hold 5% to 6.5% of the sample.

The CDR3 has 21 amino acids, counting the end cysteine and phenylalanine. Only the CDR3 region is kept as DNA, spanning 63 bases read in frame from base 1. As encoded in the germline V gene, CDR1 is MNHNS while CDR2 is SASEGT. Ends trimmed: V by 0 bases, J by 0 bases; bases unmatched to a gene: 12. Recombination joined TRBV6-1 with TRBJ2-1; the central 12 bases match TRBD2. This receptor was identified in a human donor in a cohort sampled during active COVID-19. Sequenced: peripheral blood. The nucleotide sequence reads TGTGCCAGCAGTGAAGCCCTCAGGACTAGCGGGATTTTAAACTCCTACAATGAGCAGTTCTTC. The encoded protein is CASSEALRTSGILNSYNEQFF.